These T cell receptor beta chains were read from a single sample in a study of cytomegalovirus exposure and HLA in healthy donors. Only in-frame clones appear in the TCRdb table, and some are missing; sequencing was by immunoSEQ multiplex PCR. The sample has tens of thousands of clones, 60% to 80% seen once. Material for sequencing was PBMCs. These receptors originate from a woman aged 40-49 years in good health and CMV-seropositive. Each CDR3 is given with its conserved first and last residue. D genes are given only for firm matches.

j_call: TRBJ2-7; d_call: TRBD1; v_call: TRBV18; cdr3_aa: CASSPGQGAGYEQYF
j_call: TRBJ1-3; d_call: .; v_call: TRBV7-9; cdr3_aa: CASSLAVNTIYF
j_call: TRBJ2-7; d_call: .; v_call: TRBV30; cdr3_aa: CAWSVGSLYEQYF
j_call: TRBJ1-2; d_call: .; v_call: TRBV6-5; cdr3_aa: CASSVRRGGYTF
j_call: TRBJ1-2; d_call: .; v_call: TRBV7-8; cdr3_aa: CASSLQDYMNPNYGYTF
j_call: TRBJ2-7; d_call: TRBD1; v_call: TRBV6-5; cdr3_aa: CASSYRDRVSYEQYF
j_call: TRBJ1-1; d_call: .; v_call: TRBV5-4; cdr3_aa: CASSLDRREAFF
j_call: TRBJ2-6; d_call: .; v_call: TRBV7-6; cdr3_aa: CASSSVSGANVLTF
j_call: TRBJ2-3; d_call: TRBD2; v_call: TRBV27; cdr3_aa: CASSLTSGASTDTQYF
j_call: TRBJ1-1; d_call: .; v_call: TRBV30; cdr3_aa: CACSNIPNTEAFF
j_call: TRBJ2-1; d_call: TRBD2; v_call: TRBV28; cdr3_aa: CASSLAGGQFF
j_call: TRBJ2-1; d_call: TRBD2; v_call: TRBV7-9; cdr3_aa: CASSSWTSLNEQFF
j_call: TRBJ1-3; d_call: TRBD1; v_call: TRBV2; cdr3_aa: CASTRDRENTIYF
j_call: .; d_call: .; v_call: TRBV25-1; cdr3_aa: CASSELLSGAEQYF
j_call: TRBJ2-1; d_call: TRBD1; v_call: TRBV9; cdr3_aa: CASSPPLGGTGLDNEQFF
j_call: TRBJ1-1; d_call: .; v_call: TRBV27; cdr3_aa: CASSWGGNTEAFF
j_call: TRBJ1-1; d_call: .; v_call: TRBV18; cdr3_aa: CASSPTGGRNTEAFF
j_call: .; d_call: .; v_call: TRBV7-8; cdr3_aa: CASSSPEGRTSYEQYF
j_call: TRBJ2-1; d_call: .; v_call: TRBV6-1; cdr3_aa: CASRVRGSYNEQFF
j_call: TRBJ2-1; d_call: .; v_call: TRBV6-5; cdr3_aa: CASSYSGSGRSEQFF
j_call: TRBJ2-1; d_call: .; v_call: TRBV5-5; cdr3_aa: CASSLGWSLINNEQFF
j_call: TRBJ1-4; d_call: .; v_call: TRBV19; cdr3_aa: CASSPLTNEKLFF
j_call: TRBJ2-1; d_call: TRBD2; v_call: TRBV15; cdr3_aa: CATSRDRVASGDNEQFF
j_call: TRBJ2-3; d_call: TRBD1; v_call: TRBV5-1; cdr3_aa: CASSFGMGTGTTDTQYF
j_call: TRBJ2-5; d_call: TRBD1; v_call: TRBV18; cdr3_aa: CASSPPGTAQETQYF
j_call: TRBJ1-2; d_call: TRBD1; v_call: TRBV2; cdr3_aa: CASSAGQGDTYGYTF
j_call: TRBJ1-5; d_call: TRBD1; v_call: TRBV19; cdr3_aa: CASSFSPRTGAFQPQHF
j_call: TRBJ2-3; d_call: TRBD2; v_call: TRBV5-1; cdr3_aa: CASSWVLAGGTDTQYF
j_call: TRBJ2-2; d_call: .; v_call: TRBV15; cdr3_aa: CATSRGDSTGELFF
j_call: TRBJ2-1; d_call: .; v_call: TRBV27; cdr3_aa: CASCEIFGSSYNEQFF
j_call: TRBJ2-1; d_call: TRBD2; v_call: TRBV18; cdr3_aa: CASSSGLAGASSYNEQFF
j_call: TRBJ2-3; d_call: TRBD2; v_call: TRBV13; cdr3_aa: CAAGLPRSDTQYF
j_call: TRBJ1-1; d_call: TRBD1; v_call: TRBV6-5; cdr3_aa: CASSHRGTEAFF
j_call: TRBJ2-4; d_call: .; v_call: TRBV5-1; cdr3_aa: CASKEGGPQYF
j_call: TRBJ2-1; d_call: .; v_call: TRBV9; cdr3_aa: CASSVGRMGGDEQFF
j_call: TRBJ1-1; d_call: TRBD1; v_call: TRBV2; cdr3_aa: CASTRGQGSTEAFF
j_call: TRBJ1-2; d_call: TRBD1; v_call: TRBV5-1; cdr3_aa: CASSPGQGAHGYTF
j_call: TRBJ2-7; d_call: TRBD1; v_call: TRBV10-3; cdr3_aa: CAICRGSTYEQYF
j_call: TRBJ2-3; d_call: .; v_call: TRBV9; cdr3_aa: CASSPQGDTQYF
j_call: TRBJ1-4; d_call: .; v_call: TRBV5-1; cdr3_aa: CASSLGAGGTNEKLFF
j_call: TRBJ1-5; d_call: .; v_call: TRBV7-2; cdr3_aa: CASSPYRADQPQHF
j_call: TRBJ2-7; d_call: TRBD1; v_call: TRBV6-5; cdr3_aa: CASSKQGSPYEQYF
j_call: TRBJ1-3; d_call: .; v_call: TRBV7-9; cdr3_aa: CASSWTVLSGNTIYF
j_call: TRBJ2-2; d_call: TRBD2; v_call: TRBV7-3; cdr3_aa: CASSLYGGAAGGLFF
j_call: TRBJ2-3; d_call: .; v_call: TRBV7-6; cdr3_aa: CASGASSTDTQYF
j_call: TRBJ2-1; d_call: TRBD2; v_call: TRBV6-5; cdr3_aa: CASIGAGGHNEQFF
j_call: TRBJ2-7; d_call: .; v_call: TRBV18; cdr3_aa: CASSPKRAGGEQYF
j_call: TRBJ1-1; d_call: .; v_call: TRBV5-1; cdr3_aa: CASSLNPAGVTEAFF